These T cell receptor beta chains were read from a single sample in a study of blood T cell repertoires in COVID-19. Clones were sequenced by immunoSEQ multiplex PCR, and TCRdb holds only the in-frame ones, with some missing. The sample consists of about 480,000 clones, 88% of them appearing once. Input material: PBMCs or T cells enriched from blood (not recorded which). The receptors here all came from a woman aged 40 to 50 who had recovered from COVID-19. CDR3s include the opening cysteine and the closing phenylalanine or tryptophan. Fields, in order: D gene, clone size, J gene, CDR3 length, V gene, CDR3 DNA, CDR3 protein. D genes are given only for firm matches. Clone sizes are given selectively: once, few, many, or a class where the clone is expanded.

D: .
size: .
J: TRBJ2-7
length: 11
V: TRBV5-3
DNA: TGTGCCAGAACCTCGGAGCCCGAGCAGTACTTC
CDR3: CARTSEPEQYF

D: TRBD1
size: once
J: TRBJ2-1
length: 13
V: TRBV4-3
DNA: TGCGCCAGCAGCCGGGACAGGTTGAATGAGCAGTTCTTC
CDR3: CASSRDRLNEQFF

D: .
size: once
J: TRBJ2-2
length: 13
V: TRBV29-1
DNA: TGCAGCTCCGGACCAGGGTCTGCCGGGGAGCTGTTTTTT
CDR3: CSSGPGSAGELFF

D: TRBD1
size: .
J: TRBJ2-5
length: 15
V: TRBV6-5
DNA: TGTGCCAGCAGTTCGTACCGGGACAGTCAAGAGACCCAGTACTTC
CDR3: CASSSYRDSQETQYF

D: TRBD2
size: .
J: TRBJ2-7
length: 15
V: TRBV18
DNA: TGTGCCAGCTCACCCTCGGGACTAGCGGGAGATGAGCAGTACTTC
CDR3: CASSPSGLAGDEQYF

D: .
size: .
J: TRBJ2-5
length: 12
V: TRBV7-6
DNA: TGTGCCAGCAGCCGTCCTCAAGAGACCCAGTACTTC
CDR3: CASSRPQETQYF

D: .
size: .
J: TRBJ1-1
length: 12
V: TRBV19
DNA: TGTGCCAGTAGAATGAGGGACACTGAAGCTTTCTTT
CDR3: CASRMRDTEAFF

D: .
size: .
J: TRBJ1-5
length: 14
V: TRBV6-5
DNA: TGTGCCAGCATCACCGGGAATAGCAATCAGCCCCAGCATTTT
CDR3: CASITGNSNQPQHF

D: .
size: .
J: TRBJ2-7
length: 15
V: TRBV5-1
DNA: TGCGCCAGCAGCTTAGAACTGACAATGCCCCACGAGCAGTACTTC
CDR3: CASSLELTMPHEQYF

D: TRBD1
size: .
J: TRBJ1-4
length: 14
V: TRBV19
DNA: TGTGCCAGTGATAACAGGGGCCTTAATGAAAAACTGTTTTTT
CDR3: CASDNRGLNEKLFF

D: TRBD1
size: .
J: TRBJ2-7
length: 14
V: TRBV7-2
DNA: TGTGCCAGCAGCTTAATGGACAGGGTCAGGGAGCAGTACTTC
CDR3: CASSLMDRVREQYF

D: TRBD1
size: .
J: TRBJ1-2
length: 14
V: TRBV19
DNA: TGTGCCAGTAGTGCGAACAGGGGTTATGATGGCTACACCTTC
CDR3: CASSANRGYDGYTF

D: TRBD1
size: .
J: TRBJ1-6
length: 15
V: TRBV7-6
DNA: TGTGCCAGCAGCCCTCAAGGGACAGGGGGTTCACCCCTCCACTTT
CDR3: CASSPQGTGGSPLHF

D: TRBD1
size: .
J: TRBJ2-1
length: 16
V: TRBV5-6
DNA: TGTGCCAGCAGCTTGGGGGACAGGAGCTCCTACAATGAGCAGTTCTTC
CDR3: CASSLGDRSSYNEQFF

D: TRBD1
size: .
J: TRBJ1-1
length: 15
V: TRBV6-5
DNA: TGTGCCAGCAGTTTACCGTCACAGGGGTACACTGAAGCTTTCTTT
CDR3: CASSLPSQGYTEAFF

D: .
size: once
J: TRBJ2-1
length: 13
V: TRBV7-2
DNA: TGTGCCAGCAGCCTCAGAATTCCCAATGAGCAGTTCTTC
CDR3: CASSLRIPNEQFF

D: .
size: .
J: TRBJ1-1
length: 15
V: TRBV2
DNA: TGTGCCAGCAGTGAAGCAGTCAGTGACTACACTGAAGCTTTCTTT
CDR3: CASSEAVSDYTEAFF

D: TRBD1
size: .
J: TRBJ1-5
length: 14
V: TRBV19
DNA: TGTGCCAGTAGTGTACAGGGGAGCAATCAGCCCCAGCATTTT
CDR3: CASSVQGSNQPQHF